These 15 T cell receptor beta chains share one sample of origin, sequenced in a study of cytomegalovirus exposure and HLA in healthy donors. Primers: 60 Vbeta forward and 13 Jbeta reverse. This table comes from immunoSEQ multiplex PCR, and its TCRdb copy is limited to in-frame clones, with some not included. The data contain fewer than 200,000 clones, roughly 85% of them seen just once; the ten biggest clones take up under 8%. Sequencing used PBMCs. These receptors originate from a man aged 40-50 years in good health and CMV-seropositive.

The chain uses TRBV29-1 and TRBJ2-3, with 8 bases lining up with TRBD1. CDR1 and CDR2 (germline): SQVTM, ANQGSEA. The CDR3 is made up of 13 amino acids. V was pared by 3 bases and J by 4 bases, with 3 bases of the junction left unmatched. The CDR3 DNA reads as TGCAGCGTTGAGCCACAGGGGGCAGATACGCAGTATTTT. Translated, it gives CSVEPQGADTQYF.

The CDR3 reads CASSLAGYSYEQYF. The CDR3 DNA reads TGTGCCAGCAGCTTGGCAGGGTACTCCTACGAGCAGTACTTC. The chain combines TRBV7-8 with TRBJ2-7; a weak D match, TRBD1 (5 bases). This CDR3 comprises 14 residues. Germline V gives CDR1 SGHVS, CDR2 FQNEAQ. Trimming pared 3 bases from V and 0 bases from J, leaving 9 bases between.

The chain combines TRBV7-6 with TRBJ2-7; D remains unclear. Between the trimmed V and J ends, which lost 0 bases and 2 bases, there was a span of 20 bases. This CDR3 comprises 18 residues. Germline-derived CDR1 and CDR2 are SGHVS and FNYEAQ. CDR3 nucleotide sequence: TGTGCCAGCAGCTTAGCGATCGGTGGCGGTAGTATAGCCTACGAGCAGTACTTC. This translates into CASSLAIGGGSIAYEQYF.

The rearrangement links TRBV7-3 to TRBJ2-1, with TRBD2 identical over 8 bases. The length of the CDR3 is 15 residues. Germline-derived CDR1 and CDR2 are SGHTA and FQGTGA. Trimming at V came to 5 bases and at J to 4 bases, leaving 7 bases not matched to a gene. CDR3 bases: TGTGCCAGCAGCCTAAGCGGGAGTACATACAATGAGCAGTTCTTC. Protein sequence: CASSLSGSTYNEQFF.

V gene TRBV10-1 combines with J gene TRBJ2-7, with D possibly being TRBD1 (6 bases). This CDR3 has 17 residues. V was clipped by 6 bases and J by 5 bases, with 26 bases between them. CDR1 and CDR2 from the germline V gene are WNHNN and SYGVQD (reference sequence). The CDR3 DNA follows: TGCGCCAGCAGACTCAGCACCAAAAGGGGGAGAGGGGACGAGCAGTACTTC. It yields the protein CASRLSTKRGRGDEQYF.

The genes are TRBV7-3 and TRBJ2-1; weak D call: TRBD2 (6 bases). Germline V gene sequence: CDR1 SGHTA, CDR2 FQGTGA. V gave up 4 bases and J gave up 0 bases, with 13 bases separating them. The CDR3 extends over 16 amino acids. The CDR3 is CASSSLAGSSYNEQFF. In DNA, the CDR3 is TGTGCCAGCAGCTCCTTGGCGGGGAGCTCCTACAATGAGCAGTTCTTC.

The chain uses TRBV9 and TRBJ1-2; 11 bases agree with TRBD1. The length of the CDR3 is 16 residues. CDR1 is SGDLS and CDR2 is YYNGEE in the germline V gene. With V trimmed by 7 bases and J by 8 bases, 16 bases remained unmatched. CDR3 residues: CASSLSSDRGPRGYTF. The CDR3 DNA sequence: TGTGCCAGCTCTCTATCCTCGGACAGGGGGCCACGAGGCTACACCTTC.

The chain couples TRBV25-1 to TRBJ2-7, with D possibly being TRBD1 (7 bases). V was shortened by 2 bases and J by 2 bases, with 19 bases between the two germline ends. CDR3 length: 17 residues. CDR1 MGHDK and CDR2 SYGVNS come from the germline V gene. CDR3 protein: CASSEQGGRRGPYEQYF. The CDR3 region has the DNA TGTGCCAGCAGTGAACAAGGGGGTAGGAGGGGGCCCTACGAGCAGTACTTC.

The V call is TRBV4-1, the J call TRBJ2-2, with a possible D match to TRBD2 (6 bases). Germline CDR1 MGHRA, CDR2 YSYEKL. The CDR3 loop spans 16 amino acids. V lost 3 bases and J lost 8, with 19 bases in between. The CDR3 region has the DNA TGCGCCAGCAGCCATTACTTGGGACTTCCGGCAGGGGAGCTGTTTTTT. It yields the protein CASSHYLGLPAGELFF.

The V and J genes are TRBV10-3 and TRBJ2-5, with TRBD2 matching over 7 bases. The DNA matches TRBJ2-7 better at its end, which makes the J call doubtful. The length of the CDR3 is 16 residues. Germline CDR1 reads ENHRY; CDR2 reads SYGVKD. The CDR3 DNA reads TGTGCCATCAGTCGACCCCTTGGCGGGAGTCTCAACGAGCAGTACTTC. Protein: CAISRPLGGSLNEQYF.

V gene TRBV2 combines with J gene TRBJ2-1; D not resolved. The germline CDR1 and CDR2 sequences are SNHLY and FYNNEI. The germline V and J ends were trimmed by 5 bases and 11 bases, with 10 bases remaining between them. The CDR3 spans 11 residues. CDR3 bases: TGTGCCAGCAGTCCCTATACCCAGCAGTTCTTC. Translation: CASSPYTQQFF.

V and J are TRBV18 and TRBJ1-4; D is perhaps TRBD1 (5 bases). The CDR3 is 15 amino acids. Germline assignment: CDR1 KGHSH and CDR2 LQKENI. Trimming removed 2 bases from V and 7 bases from J, with 14 bases in between. The CDR3 region is CASSPRAGVGEKLFF. The CDR3 bases are TGTGCCAGCTCACCAAGGGCGGGGGTTGGTGAAAAACTGTTTTTT.

The chain employs TRBV7-3 and TRBJ2-6; D is possibly TRBD2 (6 bases). The CDR3 loop spans 17 amino acids. Germline V gives CDR1 SGHTA, CDR2 FQGTGA. Trimming cost V 5 bases and J 0 bases, with 14 bases left between them. The CDR3: CASSGGYKDSGANVLTF. The CDR3 DNA sequence: TGTGCCAGCAGCGGAGGGTACAAAGACTCTGGGGCCAACGTCCTGACTTTC.

This clone came up a few times. The chain combines TRBV7-9 with TRBJ2-1, with D maybe TRBD1 (5 bases). Germline V CDR1 and CDR2: SEHNR, FQNEAQ (reference sequence). The CDR3 is made up of 11 amino acids. Deletions cut 4 bases from V and 8 bases from J, with 6 bases between. CDR3 protein: CASSWGYEQFF. The CDR3 DNA follows: TGTGCCAGCAGCTGGGGCTATGAGCAGTTCTTC.

J is TRBJ2-6 and V is TRBV6-1; D is undetermined. The germline gives CDR1 MNHNS, CDR2 SASEGT. The CDR3 runs 17 residues. The V end was cut by 2 bases, the J end by 2 bases, with 13 bases between. CDR3 DNA: TGTGCCAGCAGTGAACGCCTAGTAACTACTGGGGCCAACGTCCTGACTTTC. Its protein is CASSERLVTTGANVLTF.